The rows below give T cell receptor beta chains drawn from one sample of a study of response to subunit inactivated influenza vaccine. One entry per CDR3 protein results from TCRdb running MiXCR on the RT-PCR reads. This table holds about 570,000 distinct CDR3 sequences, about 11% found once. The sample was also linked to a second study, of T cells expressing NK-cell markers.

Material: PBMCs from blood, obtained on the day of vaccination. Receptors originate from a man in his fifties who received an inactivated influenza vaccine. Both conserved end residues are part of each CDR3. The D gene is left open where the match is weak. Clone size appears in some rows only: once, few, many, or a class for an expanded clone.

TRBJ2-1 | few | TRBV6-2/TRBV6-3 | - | CASRLGSSYNEQFF | TGTGCCAGCAGACTAGGGAGCTCCTACAATGAGCAGTTCTTC
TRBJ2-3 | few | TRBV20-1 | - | CSARDWLANTDTQYF | TGCAGTGCTAGAGATTGGCTAGCGAACACAGATACGCAGTATTTT
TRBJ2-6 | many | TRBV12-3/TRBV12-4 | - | CASSSSGANVLTF | TGTGCCAGCAGCTCGTCTGGGGCCAACGTCCTGACTTTC
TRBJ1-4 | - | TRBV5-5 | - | CASSLGRDGGEKLFF | TGTGCCAGCAGCTTGGGGCGCGACGGGGGCGAAAAACTGTTTTTT
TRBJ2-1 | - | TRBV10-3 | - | CAIHSATIGEQFF | TGTGCCATCCACAGCGCCACCATCGGGGAGCAGTTCTTC
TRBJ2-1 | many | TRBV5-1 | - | CASSSGYNEQFF | TGCGCCAGCAGCTCGGGTTACAATGAGCAGTTCTTC
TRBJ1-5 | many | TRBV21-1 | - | CASSVNQPQHF | TGTGCCAGCAGCGTTAATCAGCCCCAGCATTTT
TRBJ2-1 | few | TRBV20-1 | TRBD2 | CSASRGGMGNEQFF | TGCAGTGCTAGTAGGGGAGGGATGGGAAATGAGCAGTTCTTC
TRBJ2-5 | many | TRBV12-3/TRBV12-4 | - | CASSRMGGEETQYF | TGTGCCAGCAGTAGGATGGGGGGAGAAGAGACCCAGTACTTC
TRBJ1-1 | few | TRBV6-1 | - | CASRVRGQGWNTEAFF | TGTGCCAGCCGCGTAAGGGGTCAGGGCTGGAACACTGAAGCTTTCTTT
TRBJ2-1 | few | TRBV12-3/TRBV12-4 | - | CASRSLSSYNEQFF | TGTGCCAGCAGATCCCTGAGCTCCTACAATGAGCAGTTCTTC
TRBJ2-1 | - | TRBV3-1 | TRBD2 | CASSQPGLRVTLWGLAHHNEQFF | TGTGCCAGCAGCCAGCCGGGACTAAGGGTAACATTGTGGGGACTAGCGCACCACAATGAGCAGTTCTTC
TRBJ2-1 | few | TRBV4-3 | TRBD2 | CASSQERVAGATEQFF | TGCGCCAGCAGCCAAGAGAGGGTAGCGGGAGCTACTGAGCAGTTCTTC
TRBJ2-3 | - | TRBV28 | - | CASSFAGEDSTDTQYF | TGTGCCAGCAGTTTCGCTGGGGAGGACAGCACAGATACGCAGTATTTT
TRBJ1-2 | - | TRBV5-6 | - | CASSLDWGRDGYTF | TGTGCCAGCAGCTTGGATTGGGGGCGGGATGGCTACACCTTC
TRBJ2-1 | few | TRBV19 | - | CASSSPGGGAYNEQFF | TGTGCCAGTAGCTCCCCGGGGGGCGGGGCCTACAATGAGCAGTTCTTC
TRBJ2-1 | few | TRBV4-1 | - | CASSSFLLNEQFF | TGCGCCAGCAGCTCGTTCTTGCTCAATGAGCAGTTCTTC
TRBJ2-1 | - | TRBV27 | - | CASSTPNSEQFF | TGTGCCAGCAGTACCCCAAATAGTGAGCAGTTCTTC
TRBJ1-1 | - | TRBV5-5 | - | CASRERLAIRSAFF | TGTGCCAGCAGAGAGAGGTTAGCAATTCGGTCGGCTTTCTTT
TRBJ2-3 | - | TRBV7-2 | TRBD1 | CASSRDRNTDTQSF | TGTGCCAGCAGCCGGGACAGAAACACAGATACGCAGTCTTTT
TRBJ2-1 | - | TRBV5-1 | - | CASSLVAVEVDEQFF | TGCGCCAGCAGCTTGGTGGCAGTAGAGGTGGATGAGCAGTTCTTC
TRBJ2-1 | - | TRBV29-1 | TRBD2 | CTIRGLAIREQFF | TGCACCATCAGAGGACTAGCGATCCGTGAGCAGTTCTTC
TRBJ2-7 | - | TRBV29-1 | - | CSVEGDYEQYF | TGCAGCGTTGAAGGTGACTACGAGCAGTACTTC
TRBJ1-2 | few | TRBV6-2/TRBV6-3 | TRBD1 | CASSSRQGGKWGLANYGYTF | TGTGCCAGCAGTTCGAGACAGGGAGGCAAATGGGGCTTGGCTAACTATGGCTACACCTTC
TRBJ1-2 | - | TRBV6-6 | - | CASSYGGGGSYTF | TGTGCCAGCAGTTACGGGGGCGGCGGAAGCTACACCTTC
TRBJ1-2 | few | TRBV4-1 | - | CASSQDQLTGLGRGYTF | TGCGCCAGCAGCCAAGATCAGTTGACAGGTCTAGGACGTGGCTACACCTTC
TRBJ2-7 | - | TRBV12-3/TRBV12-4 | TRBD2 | CASRLAGAPHEQYF | TGTGCCAGCAGACTAGCGGGAGCCCCCCACGAGCAGTACTTC
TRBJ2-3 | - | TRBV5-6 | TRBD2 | CASSELAGPGYF | TGTGCCAGCAGCGAACTAGCGGGGCCCGGGTATTTT
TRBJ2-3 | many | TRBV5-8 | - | CAAGGTQYF | TGTGCCGCGGGTGGTACGCAGTATTTT
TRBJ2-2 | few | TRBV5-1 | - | CASSLQLLGAGELFF | TGCGCCAGCAGCTTGCAACTACTGGGCGCCGGGGAGCTGTTTTTT
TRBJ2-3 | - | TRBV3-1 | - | CASSRWLDGGTDTQYF | TGTGCCAGCAGCCGATGGTTAGATGGGGGCACAGATACGCAGTATTTT
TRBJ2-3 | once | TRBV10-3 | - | CAISKDWGVDTQYF | TGTGCCATCAGTAAGGACTGGGGAGTAGATACGCAGTATTTT
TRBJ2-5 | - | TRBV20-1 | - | CSAHDQIEETQYF | TGCAGTGCCCACGACCAGATTGAAGAGACCCAGTACTTC
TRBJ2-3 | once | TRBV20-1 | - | CSARAGAYTDTQYF | TGCAGTGCTAGAGCGGGGGCCTACACAGATACGCAGTATTTT
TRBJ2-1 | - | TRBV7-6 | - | CASSLGGARYNEQFF | TGTGCCAGCAGCTTAGGTGGTGCCCGCTACAATGAGCAGTTCTTC
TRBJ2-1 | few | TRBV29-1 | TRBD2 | CSVHSSGIINEQFF | TGCAGCGTTCACTCTAGCGGGATTATCAATGAGCAGTTCTTC
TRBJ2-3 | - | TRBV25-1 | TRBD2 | CASSDLGLASTDTQYF | TGTGCCAGCAGTGACCTAGGACTAGCCAGCACAGATACGCAGTATTTT
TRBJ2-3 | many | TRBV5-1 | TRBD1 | CASSLQGKSTDTQYF | TGCGCCAGCAGCTTACAGGGGAAGAGCACAGATACGCAGTATTTT
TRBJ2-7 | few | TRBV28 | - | CAIRDPRTHEQYF | TGTGCCATTCGGGATCCTCGAACTCACGAGCAGTACTTC
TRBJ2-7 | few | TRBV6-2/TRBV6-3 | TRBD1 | CASSYGIGTGGYEQYF | TGTGCCAGCAGTTACGGGATTGGGACAGGGGGCTACGAGCAGTACTTC
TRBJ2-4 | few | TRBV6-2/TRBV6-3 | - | CASREDGLLAKNIQYF | TGTGCCAGCCGAGAGGACGGACTACTAGCCAAAAACATTCAGTACTTC
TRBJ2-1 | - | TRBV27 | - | CASSLMAEYNEQFF | TGTGCCAGCAGTTTAATGGCGGAGTACAATGAGCAGTTCTTC
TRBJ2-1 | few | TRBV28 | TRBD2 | CASSYGTSGTHEQFF | TGTGCCAGCAGTTACGGGACTAGCGGGACCCATGAGCAGTTCTTC
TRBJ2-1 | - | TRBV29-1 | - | CSVDTTHEQFF | TGCAGCGTTGACACCACCCACGAGCAGTTCTTC
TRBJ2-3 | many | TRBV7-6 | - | CASSLDGRGRYDTDTQYF | TGTGCCAGCAGCTTAGATGGGAGGGGGAGATATGATACAGATACGCAGTATTTT
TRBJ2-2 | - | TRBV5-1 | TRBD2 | CASSWGLETLTGELFF | TGCGCCAGCAGCTGGGGACTAGAGACGCTCACCGGGGAGCTGTTTTTT
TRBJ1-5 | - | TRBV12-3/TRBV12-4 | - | CASCPTAMGNQPQHF | TGTGCCAGCTGCCCCACGGCTATGGGCAATCAGCCCCAGCATTTT
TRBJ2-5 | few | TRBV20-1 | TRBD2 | CSATGLAGKNSGQETQYF | TGCAGTGCCACGGGACTAGCGGGTAAAAACTCGGGCCAAGAGACCCAGTACTTC
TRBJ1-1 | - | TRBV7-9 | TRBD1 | CASSLSSDRSEAFF | TGTGCCAGCAGCCTAAGCTCGGACAGGAGTGAAGCTTTCTTT
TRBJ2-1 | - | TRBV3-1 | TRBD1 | CASRHNRGTGGRNEQFF | TGTGCCAGCAGGCATAACCGGGGGACAGGGGGTCGCAATGAGCAGTTCTTC
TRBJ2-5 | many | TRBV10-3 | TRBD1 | CATGQGYQETQYF | TGTGCCACCGGACAGGGGTATCAAGAGACCCAGTACTTC
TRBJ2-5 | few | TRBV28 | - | CASSPGAETQYF | TGTGCCAGCAGCCCGGGGGCAGAGACCCAGTACTTC
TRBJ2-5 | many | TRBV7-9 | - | CASSSVGETQYF | TGTGCCAGCAGCTCAGTTGGGGAGACCCAGTACTTC
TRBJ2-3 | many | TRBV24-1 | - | CATSFSATTDTQYF | TGTGCCACCTCCTTTTCAGCCACCACAGATACGCAGTATTTT